The rows below give T cell receptor beta chains drawn from one sample of a study of shared clonotypes between healthy human individuals. TCRdb's table, derived via immunoSEQ multiplex PCR, lists solely in-frame clones and lacks some. The data contain around 370,000 clones, about 96% of them seen just once; the ten biggest clones take up approximately 0.32%. The sequenced material came from memory CD8+ T cells sorted from blood. The receptors originated from a man aged 30 to 39 in good health. CDR3s include the opening cysteine and the closing phenylalanine or tryptophan. D genes are given only for firm matches. Rows may omit the clone size; those that give it use once, few, many or a size class.

d_gene	j_gene	v_gene	abundance	CDR3aa	CDR3nt
NA	TRBJ2-7	TRBV4-2	NA	CASSQDSGGTSYEQYF	TGTGCCAGCAGCCAAGATTCGGGCGGGACCTCCTACGAGCAGTACTTC
NA	TRBJ2-7	TRBV18	few	CASSPQGAYEQYF	TGTGCCAGCTCACCACAGGGGGCCTACGAGCAGTACTTC
NA	TRBJ2-7	TRBV12-5	NA	CASGPSLQYF	TGTGCTAGTGGCCCTTCCCTCCAGTACTTC
TRBD1	TRBJ1-2	TRBV7-8	NA	CASSVDRGNYGYTF	TGTGCCAGCAGCGTCGACAGGGGAAACTATGGCTACACCTTC
NA	TRBJ2-7	TRBV11-1	NA	CASSPWPLSSYEQYF	TGTGCCAGCAGCCCCTGGCCCTTAAGCTCCTACGAGCAGTACTTC
NA	TRBJ1-2	TRBV5-8	NA	CASSFWSGYGYTF	TGTGCCAGCAGCTTCTGGTCGGGCTATGGCTACACCTTC
TRBD1	TRBJ1-2	TRBV29-1	NA	CSVDHRTGTATYGYTF	TGCAGCGTTGACCACCGGACAGGAACCGCCACTTATGGCTACACCTTC
TRBD1	TRBJ1-2	TRBV7-9	NA	CASSLATGGNYGYTF	TGTGCCAGCAGCTTAGCGACAGGGGGCAACTATGGCTACACCTTC
NA	TRBJ2-1	TRBV5-1	NA	CASSLGGIPYNEQFF	TGCGCCAGCAGCTTGGGCGGGATCCCCTACAATGAGCAGTTCTTC
NA	TRBJ2-1	TRBV2	NA	CASSVWNEQFF	TGTGCCAGTAGCGTATGGAATGAGCAGTTCTTC